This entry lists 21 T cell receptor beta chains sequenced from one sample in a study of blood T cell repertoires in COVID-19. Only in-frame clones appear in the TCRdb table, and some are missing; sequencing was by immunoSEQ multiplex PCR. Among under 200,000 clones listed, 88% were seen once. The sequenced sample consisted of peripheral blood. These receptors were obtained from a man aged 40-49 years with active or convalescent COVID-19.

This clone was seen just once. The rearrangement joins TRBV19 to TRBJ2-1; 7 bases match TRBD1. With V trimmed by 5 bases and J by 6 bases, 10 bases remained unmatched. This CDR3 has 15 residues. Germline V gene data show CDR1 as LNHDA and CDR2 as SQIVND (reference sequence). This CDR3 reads CASSRTRDSFNEQFF. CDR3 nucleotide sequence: TGTGCCAGTAGTCGGACCCGGGACAGCTTCAATGAGCAGTTCTTC. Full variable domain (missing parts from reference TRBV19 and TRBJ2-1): DGGITQSPKYLFRKEGQNVTLSCEQNLNHDAMYWYRQDPGQGLRLIYYSQIVNDFQKGDIAEGYSVSREKKESFPLTVTSAQKNPTAFYLCASSRTRDSFNEQFFGPGTRLTVL.

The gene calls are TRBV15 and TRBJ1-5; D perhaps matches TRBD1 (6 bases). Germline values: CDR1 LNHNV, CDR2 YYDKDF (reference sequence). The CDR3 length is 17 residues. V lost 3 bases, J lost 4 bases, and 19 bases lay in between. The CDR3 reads CATSSDSRGGLNQPQHF. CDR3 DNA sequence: TGTGCCACCAGCAGCGACTCACGGGGGGGGCTAAATCAGCCCCAGCATTTT.

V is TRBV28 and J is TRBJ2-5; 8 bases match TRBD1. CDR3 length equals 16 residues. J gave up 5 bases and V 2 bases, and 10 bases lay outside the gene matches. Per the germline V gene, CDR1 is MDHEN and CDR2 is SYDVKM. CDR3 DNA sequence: TGTGCCAGCAGTTTACAGGGGGCGGACATTGCGGAGACCCAGTACTTC. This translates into CASSLQGADIAETQYF.

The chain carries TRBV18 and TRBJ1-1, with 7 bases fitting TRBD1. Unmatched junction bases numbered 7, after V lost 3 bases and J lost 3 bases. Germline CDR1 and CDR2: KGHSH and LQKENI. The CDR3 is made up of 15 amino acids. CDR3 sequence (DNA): TGTGCCAGCTCACCTTCATTGCAGGGGGACACTGAAGCTTTCTTT. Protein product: CASSPSLQGDTEAFF.

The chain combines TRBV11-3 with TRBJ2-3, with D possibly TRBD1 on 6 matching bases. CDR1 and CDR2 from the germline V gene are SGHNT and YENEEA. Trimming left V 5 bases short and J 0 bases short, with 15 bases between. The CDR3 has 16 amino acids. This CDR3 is CASSGWGPGSTDTQYF. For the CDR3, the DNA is TGTGCCAGCAGCGGATGGGGGCCCGGGAGCACAGATACGCAGTATTTT.

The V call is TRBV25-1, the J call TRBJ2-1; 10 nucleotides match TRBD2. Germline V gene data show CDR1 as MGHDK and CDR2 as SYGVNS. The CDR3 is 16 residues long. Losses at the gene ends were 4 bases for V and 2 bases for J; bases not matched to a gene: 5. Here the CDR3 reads CASSVLAGVAYNEQFF. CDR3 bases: TGTGCCAGCAGTGTCCTAGCGGGAGTAGCCTACAATGAGCAGTTCTTC.

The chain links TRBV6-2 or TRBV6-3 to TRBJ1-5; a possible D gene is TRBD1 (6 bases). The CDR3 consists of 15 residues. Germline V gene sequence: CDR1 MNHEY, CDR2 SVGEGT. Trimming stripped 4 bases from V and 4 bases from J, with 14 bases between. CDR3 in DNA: TGTGCCAGCAGTTTAAAACAGGGCTCTAATCAGCCCCAGCATTTT. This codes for CASSLKQGSNQPQHF.

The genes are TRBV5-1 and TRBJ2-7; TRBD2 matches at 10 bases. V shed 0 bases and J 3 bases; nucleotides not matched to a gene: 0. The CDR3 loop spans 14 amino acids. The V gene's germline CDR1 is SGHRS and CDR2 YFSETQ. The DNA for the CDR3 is TGCGCCAGCAGCTTGGCTAGCGGGGGCTACGAGCAGTACTTC. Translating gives CASSLASGGYEQYF.

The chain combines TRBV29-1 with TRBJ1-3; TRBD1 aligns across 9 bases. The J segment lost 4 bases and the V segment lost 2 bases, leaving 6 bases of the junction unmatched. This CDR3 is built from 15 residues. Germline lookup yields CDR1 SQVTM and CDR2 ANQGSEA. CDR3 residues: CSVEMGQGVGNTIYF. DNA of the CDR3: TGCAGCGTTGAAATGGGACAGGGAGTGGGAAACACCATATATTTT.

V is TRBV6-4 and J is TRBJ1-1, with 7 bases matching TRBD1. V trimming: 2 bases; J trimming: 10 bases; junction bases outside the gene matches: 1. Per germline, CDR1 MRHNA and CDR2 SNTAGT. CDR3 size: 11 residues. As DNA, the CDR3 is TGTGCCAGCAGTGACAAGGGGGCAGCTTTCTTT. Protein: CASSDKGAAFF.

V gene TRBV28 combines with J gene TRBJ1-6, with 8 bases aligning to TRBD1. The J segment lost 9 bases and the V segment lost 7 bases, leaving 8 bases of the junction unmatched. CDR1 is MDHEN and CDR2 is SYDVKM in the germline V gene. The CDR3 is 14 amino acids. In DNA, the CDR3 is TGTGCCAGCACTAAAACGGGGACAGGTTCACCCCTCCACTTT. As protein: CASTKTGTGSPLHF.

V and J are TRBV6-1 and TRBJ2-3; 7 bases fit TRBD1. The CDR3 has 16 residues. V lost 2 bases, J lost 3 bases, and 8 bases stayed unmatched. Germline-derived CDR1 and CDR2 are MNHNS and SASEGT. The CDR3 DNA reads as TGTGCCAGCAGTGAATTAGCACAGGGGTTGACAGATACGCAGTATTTT. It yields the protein CASSELAQGLTDTQYF.

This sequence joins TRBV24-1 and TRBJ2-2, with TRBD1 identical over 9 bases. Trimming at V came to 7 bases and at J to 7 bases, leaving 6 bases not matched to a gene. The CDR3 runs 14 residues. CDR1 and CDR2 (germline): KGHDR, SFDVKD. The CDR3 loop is CATRDRGSDGELFF. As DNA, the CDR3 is TGTGCCACCAGGGACAGGGGTTCTGACGGGGAGCTGTTTTTT.

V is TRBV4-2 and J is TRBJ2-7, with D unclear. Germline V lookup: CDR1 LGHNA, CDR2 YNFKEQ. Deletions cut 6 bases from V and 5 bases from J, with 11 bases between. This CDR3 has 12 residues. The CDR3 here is CASSQQAHEQYF. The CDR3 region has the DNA TGTGCCAGCAGTCAGCAGGCTCACGAGCAGTACTTC.

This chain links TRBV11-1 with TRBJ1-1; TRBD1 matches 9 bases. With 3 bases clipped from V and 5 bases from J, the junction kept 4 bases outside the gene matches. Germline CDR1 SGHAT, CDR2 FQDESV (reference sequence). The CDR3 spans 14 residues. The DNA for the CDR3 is TGTGCCAGCAGCTTTTGGGACAGGGATACTGAAGCTTTCTTT. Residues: CASSFWDRDTEAFF.

CDR3 nucleotides: TGCGCCAGCAGCCGGGGGACGGGAGCCTACGAGCAGTACTTC. It codes for CASSRGTGAYEQYF. The chain couples TRBV5-1 to TRBJ2-7, with D perhaps matching TRBD2 (6 bases). Trimming cost V 4 bases and J 2 bases, with 13 bases left between them. Germline V gene sequence: CDR1 SGHRS, CDR2 YFSETQ. The length of the CDR3 is 14 residues.

The CDR3 is CASSLGLAGVVDTQYF. CDR3 nucleotides: TGCGCCAGCAGCTTGGGACTAGCGGGGGTTGTGGATACGCAGTATTTT. This chain joins TRBV5-1 and TRBJ2-3; TRBD2 matches 12 bases. This CDR3 comprises 16 residues. V shed 0 bases and J 6 bases; nucleotides not matched to a gene: 5. CDR1 and CDR2 from the germline V gene are SGHRS and YFSETQ.

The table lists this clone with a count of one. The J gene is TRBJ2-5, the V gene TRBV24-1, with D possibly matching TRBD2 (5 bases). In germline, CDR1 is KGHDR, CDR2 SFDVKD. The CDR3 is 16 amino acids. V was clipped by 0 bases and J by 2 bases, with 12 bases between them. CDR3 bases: TGTGCCACCAGTGATTTGCGAGGGAGCAAGCAAGAGACCCAGTACTTC. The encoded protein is CATSDLRGSKQETQYF.

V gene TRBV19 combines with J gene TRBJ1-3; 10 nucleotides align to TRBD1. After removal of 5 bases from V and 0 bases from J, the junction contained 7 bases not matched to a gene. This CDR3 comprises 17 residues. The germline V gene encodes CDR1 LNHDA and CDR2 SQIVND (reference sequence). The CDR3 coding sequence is TGTGCCAGTAGTGCTCCGGGACAGGGGATCTCTGGAAACACCATATATTTT. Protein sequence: CASSAPGQGISGNTIYF.

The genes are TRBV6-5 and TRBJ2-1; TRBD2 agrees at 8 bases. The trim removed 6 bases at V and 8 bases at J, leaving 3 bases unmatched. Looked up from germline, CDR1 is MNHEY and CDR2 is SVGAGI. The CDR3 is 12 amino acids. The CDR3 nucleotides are TGTGCCAGCAGCCGTAGCGGGGATGAGCAGTTCTTC. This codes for CASSRSGDEQFF.

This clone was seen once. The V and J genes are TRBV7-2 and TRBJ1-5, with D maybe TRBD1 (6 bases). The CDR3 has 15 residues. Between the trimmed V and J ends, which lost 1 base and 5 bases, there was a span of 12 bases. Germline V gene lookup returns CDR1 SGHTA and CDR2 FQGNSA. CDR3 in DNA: TGTGCCAGCAGCTTAGGCTACAGGGAGCATCAGCCCCAGCATTTT. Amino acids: CASSLGYREHQPQHF.